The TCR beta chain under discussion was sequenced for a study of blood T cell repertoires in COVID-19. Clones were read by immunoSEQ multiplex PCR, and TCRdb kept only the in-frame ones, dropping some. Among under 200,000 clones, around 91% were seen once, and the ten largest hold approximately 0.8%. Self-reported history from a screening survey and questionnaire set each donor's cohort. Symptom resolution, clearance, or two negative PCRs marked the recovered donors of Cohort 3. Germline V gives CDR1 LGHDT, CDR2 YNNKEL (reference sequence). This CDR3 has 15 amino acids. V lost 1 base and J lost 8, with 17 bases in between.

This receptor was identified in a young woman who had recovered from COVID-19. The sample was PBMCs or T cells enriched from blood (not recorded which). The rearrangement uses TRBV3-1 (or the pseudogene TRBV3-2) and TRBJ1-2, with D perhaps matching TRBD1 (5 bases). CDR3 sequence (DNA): TGTGCCAGCAGCCAAGTGGCAGGGAGGAGCGGGGGCTACACCTTC. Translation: CASSQVAGRSGGYTF.